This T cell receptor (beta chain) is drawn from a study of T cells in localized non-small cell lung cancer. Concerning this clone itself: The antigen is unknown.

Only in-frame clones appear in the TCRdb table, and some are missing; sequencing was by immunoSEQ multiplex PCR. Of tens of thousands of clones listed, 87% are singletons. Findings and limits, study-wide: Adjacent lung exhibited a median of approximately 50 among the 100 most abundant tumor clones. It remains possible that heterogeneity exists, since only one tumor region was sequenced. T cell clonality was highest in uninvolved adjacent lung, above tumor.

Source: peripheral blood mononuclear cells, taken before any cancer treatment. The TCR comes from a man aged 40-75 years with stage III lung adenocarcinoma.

The CDR3 nucleotides read TGCAGCGTTGCGCAGAGGACAGCTACTGAAGCTTTCTTT. Amino acid sequence: CSVAQRTATEAFF. The V gene is TRBV29-1, the J gene TRBJ1-1; weak D call: TRBD1 (6 bases). The CDR3 runs 13 residues. Germline CDR1 reads SQVTM; CDR2 reads ANQGSEA. Trimming stripped 4 bases from V and 5 bases from J, with 14 bases between. Full variable domain (outside the CDR3, taken from reference TRBV29-1 and TRBJ1-1): SAVISQKPSRDICQRGTSLTIQCQVDSQVTMMFWYRQQPGQSLTLIATANQGSEATYESGFVIDKFPISRPNLTFSTLTVSNMSPEDSSIYLCSVAQRTATEAFFGQGTRLTVV.